Listed here is a single TCR beta chain. Profiled with immunoSEQ multiplex PCR; TCRdb holds only in-frame clones, not every one. Counted here are 38,000 or so clones, around 81% occurring once; the ten biggest clones make up over 12%. This sample was taken from a study of PD-L1 blockade in urothelial cancer. Study summary: Intravenous atezolizumab, 1,200 mg every 3 weeks, was begun by patients at some point between 2013 and 2014.

Documented time point: pretreatment peripheral blood. CDR3 length: 15 amino acids. J was trimmed by 5 bases and V by 7 bases; bases with no gene match: 12. The germline gives CDR1 MDHEN, CDR2 SYDVKM. The receptor was derived from a man older than 75 with urothelial cancer. The chain links TRBV28 to TRBJ2-7; 9 bases are shared with TRBD1. The sequences come from PBMCs, collected around atezolizumab (anti-PD-L1) treatment. CDR3 DNA: TGTGCCAGCACCGTACTCGGGACAGGGAAAAACGAGCAGTACTTC. This encodes CASTVLGTGKNEQYF.